The source of this T cell receptor beta chain is a study of blood T cell repertoires in COVID-19. Study overall: COVID-19 samples, acute and convalescent, were from the United States, Italy and Spain. The cDNA or gDNA used as material had been derived from T cells, B-cell-depleted T cells, or PBMCs.

This clone was detected only once. Germline V CDR1 and CDR2: GTSNPN, SVGIG (reference sequence). Trimming at V came to 2 bases and at J to 4 bases, leaving 1 base not matched to a gene. The CDR3 runs 13 residues. Per the study methods: Counts of nucleated cells, estimated from reference gene primer amplification, were obtained. Sequencing used immunoSEQ multiplex PCR; TCRdb keeps in-frame clones, though not all of them. Clonal size and the V and J genes are those of that table, whereas D and trimming came from the DNA. The data show about 73,000 clones, nearly 90% seen once. The sample taken for sequencing was peripheral blood. The receptor's source is an elderly man with acute or convalescent COVID-19. This chain links TRBV30 with TRBJ1-4, with 7 bases fitting TRBD1. The CDR3 here is CAWSRQGNEKLFF. CDR3 sequence (DNA): TGTGCCTGGAGTAGACAGGGTAATGAAAAACTGTTTTTT.